Sequencing of this T cell receptor (beta chain) was carried out in a study of blood T cells in healthy people across ages. The CDR3 extends over 14 amino acids. Germline lookup yields CDR1 LGHDT and CDR2 YNNKEL (reference sequence). Sample-barcoded 5' priming and a J-beta primer mix drove a second PCR of about 6 to 12 cycles. TCRdb reprocessed the 5' RACE reads with MiXCR, giving one entry per CDR3 protein. The sample consists of 800,000 to 1,300,000 distinct CDR3 sequences, under 30% of them appearing once. This clonotype was seen only a few times. The sample also formed part of further work on T cells of mothers and their children. That paper adds: The study recruited a few healthy Caucasian mothers and their six children as donors. No clone of persistent microchimeric T cells was detected.

This chain joins TRBV3-1 and TRBJ2-5; 8 bases line up with TRBD2. The J call is in doubt because the DNA end fits TRBJ2-1 better. Sequenced sample: blood. The TCR sequence derives from a girl aged 2-10 years in good health. CDR3 coding DNA: TGTGCCAGCAGCGGTATAGCGGGAAAGGATGAGCAGTTCTTC. It yields the protein CASSGIAGKDEQFF.